This TCR beta chain was recovered during a study of blood T cell repertoires in COVID-19. Across the whole study: Whether acute or convalescent, the COVID-19 samples came from the United States, Italy and Spain.

The V gene's germline CDR1 is MNHEY and CDR2 SMNVEV (reference sequence). There are 13 residues in the CDR3. V shed 5 bases, J shed 10 bases, and the junction held 11 bases outside the gene matches. Produced via immunoSEQ multiplex PCR; TCRdb's table is partial and in-frame only. The table has more than 300,000 clones, around 89% seen once. Material for sequencing was PBMCs or T cells enriched from blood (not recorded which). The J gene is TRBJ2-7, the V gene TRBV27; 7 positions match TRBD1. The TCR originated in a young woman who had recovered from COVID-19. The CDR3 loop is CASSHRGQTPQYF. The CDR3 nucleotides read TGTGCCAGCAGTCACAGGGGTCAGACCCCCCAGTACTTC.